This T cell receptor beta chain was captured in a study of blood T cell repertoires in COVID-19. Study context: The United States, Italy and Spain provided the acute and convalescent COVID-19 samples.

Original processing notes: Estimates of nucleated cell counts were drawn from the amplification of reference gene primers. The method was immunoSEQ multiplex PCR; TCRdb's version includes in-frame clones alone and lacks a portion of them. That table supplies the V and J calls and clone size; D and trimming were determined from the DNA. The data show around 200,000 clones, with 65% to 85% seen just once and nearly 7.5% held by the top ten. This clone showed up just once. The CDR3 length is 16 residues. In germline, CDR1 is SGHTA, CDR2 FQGTGA. V dropped 4 bases and J dropped 1; count of bases not matched to a gene: 4. The age range of participants was about 18 to 95 years, with residence in some 25 US areas. Cohorts were determined from participant-reported clinical history.

The chain has TRBV7-3 and TRBJ2-2, with TRBD2 identical over 9 bases. The origin of this receptor is a woman in her thirties or forties with acute COVID-19. The specimen sequenced was PBMCs or T cells enriched from blood (not recorded which). In nucleotides, the CDR3 is TGTGCCAGCAGCTCGTCTAGCGGGAAGAACACCGGGGAGCTGTTTTTT. It translates to CASSSSSGKNTGELFF.